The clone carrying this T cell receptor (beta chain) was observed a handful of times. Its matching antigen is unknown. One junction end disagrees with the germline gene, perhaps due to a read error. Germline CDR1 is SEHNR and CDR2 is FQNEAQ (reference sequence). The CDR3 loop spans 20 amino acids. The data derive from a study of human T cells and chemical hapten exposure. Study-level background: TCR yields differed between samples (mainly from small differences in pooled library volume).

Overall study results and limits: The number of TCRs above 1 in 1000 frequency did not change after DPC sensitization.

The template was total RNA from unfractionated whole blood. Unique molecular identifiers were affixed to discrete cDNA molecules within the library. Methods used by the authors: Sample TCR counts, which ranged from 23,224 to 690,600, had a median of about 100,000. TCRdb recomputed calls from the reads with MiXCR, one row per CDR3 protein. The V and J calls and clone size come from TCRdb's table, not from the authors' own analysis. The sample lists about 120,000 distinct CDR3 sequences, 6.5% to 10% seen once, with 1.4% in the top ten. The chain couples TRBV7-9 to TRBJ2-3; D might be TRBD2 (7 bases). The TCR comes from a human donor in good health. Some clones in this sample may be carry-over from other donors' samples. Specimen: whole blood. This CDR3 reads CASTLGAQGSGTRHTDTQYF. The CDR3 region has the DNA TGTGCCAGCACCTTAGGTGCCCAGGGGAGCGGGACTCGCCACACAGATACGCAGTATTTT. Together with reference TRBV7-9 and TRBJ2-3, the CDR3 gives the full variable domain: DTGVSQNPRHKITKRGQNVTFRCDPISEHNRLYWYRQTLGQGPEFLTYFQNEAQLEKSRLLSDRFSAERPKGSFSTLEIQRTEQGDSAMYLCASTLGAQGSGTRHTDTQYFGPGTRLTVL.